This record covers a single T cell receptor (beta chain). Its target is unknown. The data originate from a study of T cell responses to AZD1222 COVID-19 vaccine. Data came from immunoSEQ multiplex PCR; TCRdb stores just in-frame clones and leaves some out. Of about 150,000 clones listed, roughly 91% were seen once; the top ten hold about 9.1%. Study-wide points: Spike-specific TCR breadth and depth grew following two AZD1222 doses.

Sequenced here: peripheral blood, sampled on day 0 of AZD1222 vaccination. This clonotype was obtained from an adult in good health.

This chain's CDR3 is CASSQGSSGGVDEQFF. CDR3 sequence (DNA): TGCGCCAGCAGCCAAGGGTCAAGCGGGGGGGTGGATGAGCAGTTCTTC. The chain carries TRBV4-1 and TRBJ2-1; 10 bases fit TRBD2. V lost 1 base, J lost 8 bases, and 8 bases stayed unmatched. CDR3 length equals 16 residues. Looked up from germline, CDR1 is MGHRA and CDR2 is YSYEKL.